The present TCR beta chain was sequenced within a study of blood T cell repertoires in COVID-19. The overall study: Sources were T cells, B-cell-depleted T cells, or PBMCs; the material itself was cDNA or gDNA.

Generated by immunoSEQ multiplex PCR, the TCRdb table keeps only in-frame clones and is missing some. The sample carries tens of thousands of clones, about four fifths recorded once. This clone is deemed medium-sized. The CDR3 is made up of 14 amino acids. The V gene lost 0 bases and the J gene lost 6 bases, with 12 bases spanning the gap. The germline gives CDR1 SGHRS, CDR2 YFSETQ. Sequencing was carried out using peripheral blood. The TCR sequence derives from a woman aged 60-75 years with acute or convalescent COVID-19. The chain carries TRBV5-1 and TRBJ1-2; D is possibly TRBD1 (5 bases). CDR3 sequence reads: CASSLVAGKNGYTF. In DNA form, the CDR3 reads TGCGCCAGCAGCTTGGTGGCAGGGAAGAATGGCTACACCTTC.